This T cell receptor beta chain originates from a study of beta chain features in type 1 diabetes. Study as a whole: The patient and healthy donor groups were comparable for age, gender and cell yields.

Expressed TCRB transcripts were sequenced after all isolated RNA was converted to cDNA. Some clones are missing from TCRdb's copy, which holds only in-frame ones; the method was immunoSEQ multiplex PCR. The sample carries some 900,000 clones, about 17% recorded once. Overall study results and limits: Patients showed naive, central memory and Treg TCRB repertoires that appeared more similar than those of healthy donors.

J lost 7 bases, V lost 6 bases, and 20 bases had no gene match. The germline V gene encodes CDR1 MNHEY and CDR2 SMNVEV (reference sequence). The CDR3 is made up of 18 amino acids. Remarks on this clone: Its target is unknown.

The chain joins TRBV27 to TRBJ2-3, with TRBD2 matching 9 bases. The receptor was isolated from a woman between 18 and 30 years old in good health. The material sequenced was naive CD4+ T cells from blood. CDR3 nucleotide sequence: TGTGCCAGCAGCCACCCCCCCGGTAGACTAGCGGTCAGAAATACGCAGTATTTT. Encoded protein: CASSHPPGRLAVRNTQYF.